A single sample is the source of the 8 T cell receptor beta chains below, sequenced in a study of OX40 agonist ivuxolimab in advanced cancers. The assay was immunoSEQ multiplex PCR, and TCRdb's table has in-frame clones only and misses some. The sample lists over 50,000 clones, 70% to 90% occurring once. This material consisted of CD4+ or CD8+ T cells sorted from blood, taken in a trial of the OX40 agonist ivuxolimab. The receptors stem from an adult with an advanced solid tumor such as melanoma, head and neck, liver or kidney cancer.

V gene TRBV28 combines with J gene TRBJ2-7; D gene unclear. The CDR3 is 13 amino acids. From germline, CDR1 is MDHEN and CDR2 SYDVKM. V gave up 5 bases and J gave up 7 bases, with 15 bases separating them. CDR3 nucleotide sequence: TGTGCCAGCAGTCCCCGAACAGAAAAGGAGCAGTACTTC. This encodes CASSPRTEKEQYF.

The chain couples TRBV11-2 to TRBJ2-7; D remains ambiguous. CDR3 length: 12 residues. V was trimmed by 5 bases and J by 3 bases, leaving 8 bases between them. Germline loops: CDR1 SGHAT, CDR2 FQNNGV. The CDR3: CASSPNVYEQYF. As DNA, the CDR3 is TGTGCCAGCAGCCCGAATGTCTACGAGCAGTACTTC.

This chain connects TRBV6-1 to TRBJ1-5; possibly TRBD1 for D (5 bases). This CDR3 has 16 residues. Germline V CDR1 and CDR2: MNHNS, SASEGT. The V gene lost 2 bases and the J gene lost 0 bases, with 11 bases spanning the gap. CDR3 nucleotides: TGTGCCAGCAGTGAAATACAGGTATTTAGCAATCAGCCCCAGCATTTT. As protein: CASSEIQVFSNQPQHF.

This clone ranks as medium-sized. V is TRBV2 and J is TRBJ2-5; 9 bases align to TRBD1. This CDR3 contains 13 residues. From germline, CDR1 is SNHLY and CDR2 FYNNEI. V shed 11 bases, J shed 4 bases, and the junction held 8 bases outside the gene matches. CDR3: CAAYDRGRETQYF. In DNA form, the CDR3 reads TGTGCCGCTTATGACAGGGGGAGAGAGACCCAGTACTTC.

The chain is built from TRBV10-3 and TRBJ2-1; 8 nucleotides line up with TRBD1. CDR1 is ENHRY and CDR2 is SYGVKD in the germline V gene. The CDR3 runs 14 residues. J was trimmed by 5 bases and V by 10 bases; bases with no gene match: 10. For the CDR3, the DNA is TGTGCCACTCTAGGGGGACAGGACGACAATGAGCAGTTCTTC. Protein: CATLGGQDDNEQFF.

The rearrangement joins TRBV28 to TRBJ1-5; D is undetermined. CDR1 and CDR2 (germline): MDHEN, SYDVKM. The CDR3 runs 12 residues. With 8 bases removed from V and 2 bases from J, the gap between germline ends came to 7 bases. The CDR3 DNA is TGTGCCAGCCAAGTGGGCAATCAGCCCCAGCATTTT. Translated: CASQVGNQPQHF.

This chain links TRBV9 with TRBJ2-1, with a possible D match to TRBD1 (5 bases). Germline assignment: CDR1 SGDLS and CDR2 YYNGEE. V lost 1 base to trimming and J lost 4 bases, with 6 bases between them. The CDR3 is 13 residues long. In DNA form, the CDR3 reads TGTGCCAGCAGCGTAAGACAGTACAATGAGCAGTTCTTC. Amino acid sequence: CASSVRQYNEQFF.

The genes are TRBV6-5 and TRBJ2-7, with D possibly TRBD1 on 6 matching bases. Germline CDR1 MNHEY, CDR2 SVGAGI. The V gene lost 2 bases and the J gene lost 5 bases, with 10 bases spanning the gap. CDR3 length: 13 residues. The CDR3 spells CASSYTTGHEQYF. In DNA form, the CDR3 reads TGTGCCAGCAGTTACACGACAGGCCACGAGCAGTACTTC.